This T cell receptor beta chain was captured by sequencing in a study of shared clonotypes between healthy human individuals. The study's findings and limits: Among several donors, approximately 5.4% of naive CD4 clonotypes were found in common. Richness estimates generally favored naive over memory subsets.

The CDR3 has 16 amino acids. The ends lost 3 bases at V and 5 bases at J; junction bases unmatched: 11. The germline V gene encodes CDR1 SGHRS and CDR2 YFSETQ. The table came from immunoSEQ multiplex PCR; TCRdb's copy has only in-frame clones and leaves some out. This sample has millions of clones; 85% to 95% occur once, and the top ten carry 0.13%. The authors divided CD4+ cells into CD45RA+ naive and CD45RA-negative memory subsets. Of note for this clone: No antigen is known for it.

This rearrangement joins TRBV5-1 to TRBJ2-1; 7 nucleotides match TRBD2. The sequence derives from a young man in good health. Sequenced sample: naive CD4+ T cells sorted from blood. Subset noted: CD45RA+ positively selected. The DNA of the CDR3 is TGCGCCAGCAGCTCCCTCTCGCGGGACTACCACAATGAGCAGTTCTTC. It codes for CASSSLSRDYHNEQFF.